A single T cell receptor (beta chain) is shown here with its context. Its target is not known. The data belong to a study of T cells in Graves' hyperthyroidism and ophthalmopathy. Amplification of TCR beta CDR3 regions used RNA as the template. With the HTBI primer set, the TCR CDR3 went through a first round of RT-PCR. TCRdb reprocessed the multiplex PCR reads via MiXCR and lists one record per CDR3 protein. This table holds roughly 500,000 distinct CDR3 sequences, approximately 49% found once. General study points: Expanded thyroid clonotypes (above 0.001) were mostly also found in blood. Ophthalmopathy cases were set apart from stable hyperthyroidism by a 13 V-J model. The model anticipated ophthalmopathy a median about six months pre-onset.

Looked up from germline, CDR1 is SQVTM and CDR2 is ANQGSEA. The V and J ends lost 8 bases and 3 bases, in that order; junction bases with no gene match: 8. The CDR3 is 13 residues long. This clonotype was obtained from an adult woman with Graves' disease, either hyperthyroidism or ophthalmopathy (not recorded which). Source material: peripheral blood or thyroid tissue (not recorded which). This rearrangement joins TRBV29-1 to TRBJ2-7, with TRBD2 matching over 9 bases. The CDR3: CSFRSGRIYEQYF. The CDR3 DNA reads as TGCAGCTTTCGAAGCGGGAGGATCTACGAGCAGTACTTC.